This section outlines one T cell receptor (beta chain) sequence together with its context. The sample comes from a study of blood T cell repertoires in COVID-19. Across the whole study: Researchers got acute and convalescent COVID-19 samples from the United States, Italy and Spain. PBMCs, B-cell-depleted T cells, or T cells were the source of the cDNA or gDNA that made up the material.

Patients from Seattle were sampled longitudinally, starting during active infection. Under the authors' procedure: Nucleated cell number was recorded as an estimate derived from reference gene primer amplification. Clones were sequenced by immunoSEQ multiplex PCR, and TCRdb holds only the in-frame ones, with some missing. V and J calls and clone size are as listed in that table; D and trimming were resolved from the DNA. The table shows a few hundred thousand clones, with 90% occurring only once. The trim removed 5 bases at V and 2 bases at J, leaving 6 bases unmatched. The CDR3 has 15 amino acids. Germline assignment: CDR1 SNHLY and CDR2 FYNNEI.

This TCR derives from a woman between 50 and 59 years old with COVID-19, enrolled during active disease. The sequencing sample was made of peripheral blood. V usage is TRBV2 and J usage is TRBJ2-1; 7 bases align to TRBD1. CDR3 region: CASSYGQVTYNEQFF. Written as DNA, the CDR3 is TGTGCCAGCAGTTACGGACAGGTTACCTACAATGAGCAGTTCTTC.